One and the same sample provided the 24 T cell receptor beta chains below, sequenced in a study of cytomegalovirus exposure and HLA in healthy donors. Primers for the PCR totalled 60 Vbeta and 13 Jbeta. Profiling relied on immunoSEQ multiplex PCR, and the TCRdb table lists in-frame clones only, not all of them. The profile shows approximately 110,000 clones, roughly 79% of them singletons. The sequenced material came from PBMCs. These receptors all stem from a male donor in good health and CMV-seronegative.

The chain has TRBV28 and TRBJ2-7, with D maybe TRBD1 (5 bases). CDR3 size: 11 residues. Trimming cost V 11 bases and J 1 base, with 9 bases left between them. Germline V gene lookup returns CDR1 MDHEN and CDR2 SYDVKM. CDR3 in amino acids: CAWGQSYEQYF. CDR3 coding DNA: TGTGCCTGGGGCCAGTCCTACGAGCAGTACTTC.

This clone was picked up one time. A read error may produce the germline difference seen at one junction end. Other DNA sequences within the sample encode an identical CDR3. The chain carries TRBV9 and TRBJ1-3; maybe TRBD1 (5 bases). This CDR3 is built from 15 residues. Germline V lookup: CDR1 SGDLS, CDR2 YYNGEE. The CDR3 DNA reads TGTGCCAGCAGCGTAGGGGAAAGGGGAGGAAACACCATATACTTT. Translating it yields CASSVGERGGNTIYF. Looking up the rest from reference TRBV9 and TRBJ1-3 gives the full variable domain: DSGVTQTPKHLITATGQRVTLRCSPRSGDLSVYWYQQSLDQGLQFLIQYYNGEERAKGNILERFSAQQFPDLHSELNLSSLELGDSALYFCASSVGERGGNTIYFGEGSWLTVV.

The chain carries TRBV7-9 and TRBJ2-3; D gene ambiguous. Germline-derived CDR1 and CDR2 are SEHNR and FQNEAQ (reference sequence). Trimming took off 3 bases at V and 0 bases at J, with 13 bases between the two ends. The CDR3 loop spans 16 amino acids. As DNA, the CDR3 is TGTGCCAGCAGCTTGTTTGAAAGTACTAGCACAGATACGCAGTATTTT. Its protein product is CASSLFESTSTDTQYF.

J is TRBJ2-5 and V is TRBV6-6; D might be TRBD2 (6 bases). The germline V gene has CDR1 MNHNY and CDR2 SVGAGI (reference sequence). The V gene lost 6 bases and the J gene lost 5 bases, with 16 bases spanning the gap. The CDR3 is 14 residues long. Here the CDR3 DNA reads TGTGCCAGCAGGGAGGGTGAGGTCCGGGAGACCCAGTACTTC. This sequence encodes CASREGEVRETQYF.

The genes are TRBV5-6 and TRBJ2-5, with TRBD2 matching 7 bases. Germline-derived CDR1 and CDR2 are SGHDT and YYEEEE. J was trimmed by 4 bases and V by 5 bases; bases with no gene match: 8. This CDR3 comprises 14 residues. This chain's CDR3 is CASSSGRWGETQYF. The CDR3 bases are TGTGCCAGCAGTTCCGGGAGGTGGGGAGAGACCCAGTACTTC.

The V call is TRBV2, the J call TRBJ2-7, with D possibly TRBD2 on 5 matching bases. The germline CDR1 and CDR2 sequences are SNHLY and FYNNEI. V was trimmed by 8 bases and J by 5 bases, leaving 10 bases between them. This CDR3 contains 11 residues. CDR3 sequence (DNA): TGTGCCAGCGATCGGACTCACGAGCAGTACTTC. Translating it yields CASDRTHEQYF.

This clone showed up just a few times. The CDR3 here is CASSPRTGGNQPQHF. DNA of the CDR3: TGTGCCAGTAGTCCCCGGACAGGGGGCAATCAGCCCCAGCATTTT. The V call is TRBV19, the J call TRBJ1-5, with TRBD1 identical over 9 bases. This CDR3 is 15 amino acids long. The ends lost 5 bases at V and 2 bases at J; junction bases unmatched: 4. Looked up from germline, CDR1 is LNHDA and CDR2 is SQIVND (reference sequence).

The CDR3 sequence is CASRSQTPGELFF. In DNA, the CDR3 is TGTGCCAGCAGATCTCAGACACCCGGGGAGCTGTTTTTT. V usage is TRBV2 and J usage is TRBJ2-2; D call uncertain. The V and J ends lost 6 bases and 6 bases respectively, with 11 bases between them. Germline-derived CDR1 and CDR2 are SNHLY and FYNNEI. The CDR3 length is 13 residues.

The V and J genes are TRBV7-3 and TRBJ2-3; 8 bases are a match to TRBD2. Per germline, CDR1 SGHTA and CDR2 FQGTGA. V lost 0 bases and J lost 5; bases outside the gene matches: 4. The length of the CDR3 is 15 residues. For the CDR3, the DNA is TGTGCCAGCAGCTTAACTAGCGGGACGGGAGATACGCAGTATTTT. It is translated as CASSLTSGTGDTQYF.

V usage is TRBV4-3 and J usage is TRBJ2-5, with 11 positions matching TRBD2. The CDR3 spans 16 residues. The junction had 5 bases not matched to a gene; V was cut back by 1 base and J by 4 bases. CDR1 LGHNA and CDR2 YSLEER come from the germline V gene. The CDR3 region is CASSQATSGSTETQYF. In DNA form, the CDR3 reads TGCGCCAGCAGCCAAGCTACTAGCGGGAGCACAGAGACCCAGTACTTC.

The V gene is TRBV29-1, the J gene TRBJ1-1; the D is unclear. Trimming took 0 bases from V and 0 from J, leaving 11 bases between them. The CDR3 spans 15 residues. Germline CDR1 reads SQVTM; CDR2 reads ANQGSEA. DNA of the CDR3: TGCAGCGTTGAAGATCTTCTAGGTGTGAACACTGAAGCTTTCTTT. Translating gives CSVEDLLGVNTEAFF.

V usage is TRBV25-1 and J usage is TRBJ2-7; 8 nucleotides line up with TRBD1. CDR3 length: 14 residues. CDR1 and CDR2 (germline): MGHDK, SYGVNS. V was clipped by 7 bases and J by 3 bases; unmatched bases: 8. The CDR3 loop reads CASNGQGPYYEQYF. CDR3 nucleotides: TGTGCCAGCAACGGACAGGGCCCTTACTACGAGCAGTACTTC.

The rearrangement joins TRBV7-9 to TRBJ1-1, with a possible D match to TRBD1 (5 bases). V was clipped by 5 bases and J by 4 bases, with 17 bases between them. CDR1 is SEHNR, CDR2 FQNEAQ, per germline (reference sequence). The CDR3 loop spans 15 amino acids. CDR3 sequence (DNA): TGTGCCAGCAGCGACCCCACAGGTATCGGCACTGAAGCTTTCTTT. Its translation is CASSDPTGIGTEAFF.

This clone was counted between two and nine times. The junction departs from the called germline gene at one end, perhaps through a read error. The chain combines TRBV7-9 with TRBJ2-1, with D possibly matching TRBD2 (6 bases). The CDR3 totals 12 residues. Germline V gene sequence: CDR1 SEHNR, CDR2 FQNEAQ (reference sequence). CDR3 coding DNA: TGTTCCAGCAGCTTAACGGGGGATGAGCAGTTCTTC. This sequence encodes CSSSLTGDEQFF. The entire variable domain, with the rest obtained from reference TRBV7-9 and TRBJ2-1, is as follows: DTGVSQNPRHKITKRGQNVTFRCDPISEHNRLYWYRQTLGQGPEFLTYFQNEAQLEKSRLLSDRFSAERPKGSFSTLEIQRTEQGDSAMYLCSSSLTGDEQFFGPGTRLTVL.

CDR3 nucleotide sequence: TGTGCCAGCAGCTTGACAGGGGCGGGGACTGAAGCTTTCTTT. It specifies CASSLTGAGTEAFF. This chain connects TRBV7-9 to TRBJ1-1, with TRBD1 identical over 8 bases. V lost 3 bases and J lost 5; bases outside the gene matches: 5. Per germline, CDR1 SEHNR and CDR2 FQNEAQ (reference sequence). The CDR3 consists of 14 residues.

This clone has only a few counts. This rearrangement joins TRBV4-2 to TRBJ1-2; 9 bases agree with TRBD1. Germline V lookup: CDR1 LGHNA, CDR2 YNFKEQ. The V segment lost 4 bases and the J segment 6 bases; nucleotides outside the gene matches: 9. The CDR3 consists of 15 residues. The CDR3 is CASSPSDRGADGYTF. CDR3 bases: TGTGCCAGCAGCCCATCGGACAGGGGCGCTGATGGCTACACCTTC.

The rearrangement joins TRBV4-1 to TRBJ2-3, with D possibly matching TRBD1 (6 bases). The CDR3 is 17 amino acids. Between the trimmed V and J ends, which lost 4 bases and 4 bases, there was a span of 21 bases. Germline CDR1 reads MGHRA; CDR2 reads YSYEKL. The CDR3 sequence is CASSLHKTGSDPDTQYF. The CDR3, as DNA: TGCGCCAGCAGCCTTCACAAGACAGGCTCCGATCCAGATACGCAGTATTTT.

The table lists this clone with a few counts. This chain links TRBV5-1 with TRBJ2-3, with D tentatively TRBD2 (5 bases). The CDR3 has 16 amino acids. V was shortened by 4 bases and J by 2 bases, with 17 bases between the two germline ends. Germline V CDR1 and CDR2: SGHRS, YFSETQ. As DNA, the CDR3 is TGCGCCAGCAGCCCTTTTAACCGGGGAAACACAGATACGCAGTATTTT. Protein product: CASSPFNRGNTDTQYF.

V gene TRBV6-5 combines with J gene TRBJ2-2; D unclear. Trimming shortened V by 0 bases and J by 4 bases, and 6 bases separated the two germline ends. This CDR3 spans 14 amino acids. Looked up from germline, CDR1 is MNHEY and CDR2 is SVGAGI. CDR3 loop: CASSYSRATGELFF. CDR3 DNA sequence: TGTGCCAGCAGTTACTCTCGCGCCACCGGGGAGCTGTTTTTT.

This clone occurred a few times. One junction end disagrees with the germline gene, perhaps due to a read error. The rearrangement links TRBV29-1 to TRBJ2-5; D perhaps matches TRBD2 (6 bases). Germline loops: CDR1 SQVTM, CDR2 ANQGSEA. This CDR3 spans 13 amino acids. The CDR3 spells CSVVPYLGTLIHF. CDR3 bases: TGCAGCGTTGTCCCATACTTAGGGACTTTAATCCACTTC.

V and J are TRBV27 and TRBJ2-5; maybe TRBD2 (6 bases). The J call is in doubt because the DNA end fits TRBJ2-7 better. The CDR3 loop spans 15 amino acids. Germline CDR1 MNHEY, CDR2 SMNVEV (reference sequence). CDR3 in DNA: TGTGCCAGCAGACCCGACGGACTAAACTCCTACGAGCAGTACTTC. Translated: CASRPDGLNSYEQYF.

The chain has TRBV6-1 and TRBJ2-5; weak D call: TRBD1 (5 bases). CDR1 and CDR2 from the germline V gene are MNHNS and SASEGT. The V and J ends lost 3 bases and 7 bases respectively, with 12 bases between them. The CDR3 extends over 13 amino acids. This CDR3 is CASSDSGAGTQYF. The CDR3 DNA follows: TGTGCCAGCAGTGACTCTGGGGCCGGGACCCAGTACTTC.

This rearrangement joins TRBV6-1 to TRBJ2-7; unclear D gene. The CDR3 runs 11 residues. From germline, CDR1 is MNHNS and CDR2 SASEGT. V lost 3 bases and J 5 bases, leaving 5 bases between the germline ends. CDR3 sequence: CASSDGNEQYF. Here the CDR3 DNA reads TGTGCCAGCAGTGACGGTAACGAGCAGTACTTC.

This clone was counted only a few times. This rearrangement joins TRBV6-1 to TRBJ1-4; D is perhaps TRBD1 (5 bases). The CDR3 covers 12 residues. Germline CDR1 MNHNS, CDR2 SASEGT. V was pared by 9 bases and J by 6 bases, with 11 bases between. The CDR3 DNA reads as TGTGCCAGTCGGTTAGGGGATGAAAAACTGTTTTTT. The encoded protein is CASRLGDEKLFF.